This T cell receptor (beta chain) was observed in a study of Graves' ophthalmopathy and Graves' hyperthyroidism. Study background: Cases classed as stable hyperthyroidism had no ophthalmopathy within 18 months of follow-up.

The CDR3 length is 11 residues. Only newly diagnosed hyperthyroidism patients aged 18 to 65, with under 2 months' duration, were enrolled. A remark on this clonotype: No antigen is known for it. A read error may produce the germline difference seen at one junction end.

Whole-study results and caveats: Built on 13 signatures, a model told ophthalmopathy apart from stable hyperthyroidism with 87.88% sensitivity and 75% to 82% specificity.

RNA transcripts were the template, and TCR beta CDR3 regions were amplified from them. Following a first-round RT-PCR that used HTBI primers, a second-round multiplex PCR was carried out. From the multiplex PCR reads, TCRdb called clonotypes with MiXCR, one entry per CDR3 protein. There are around 520,000 distinct CDR3 sequences in the sample; 35% to 45% occur only once, and about 4% lies in the top ten. Sequenced: peripheral blood or thyroid tissue (not recorded which). The chain couples TRBV12-3 or TRBV12-4 to TRBJ2-2; D gene ambiguous. This TCR was recovered from an adult man with Graves' hyperthyroidism. The CDR3 nucleotides are TGTGCCAACAGTAACCCCGGGGAGCTGTTTTTT. Translated, it gives CANSNPGELFF.